The clone carrying this T cell receptor (beta chain) was seen more than once but under ten times. The antigen is not known. The people who gave samples were healthy Caucasians from Russia, aged roughly 6 to 95. Alongside a J-beta primer mix, a sample-barcoded 5' primer served in a second PCR lasting roughly 6 to 11 cycles. TCRdb re-called the 5' RACE reads through MiXCR, storing one row per CDR3 protein. This table holds about 1.4 million distinct CDR3 sequences, around 59% found once. The data originate from a study of blood T cells in healthy people across ages. Trimming cost V 6 bases and J 4 bases; bases outside gene matches: 8. The CDR3 extends over 15 amino acids. Study-wide results and limits: Age showed a roughly linear inverse relationship with TCR beta diversity per million T cells. Estimated diversity across one million T cells was deemed an underestimate.

This TCR was sampled from a man younger than 30 in good health. V and J are TRBV12-3 or TRBV12-4 and TRBJ2-1, with 8 positions matching TRBD2. Sequenced material: blood. The CDR3 spells CASSPGVAGYNEQFF. CDR3 nucleotide sequence: TGTGCCAGCAGCCCTGGGGTAGCGGGGTACAATGAGCAGTTCTTC.